Below, 4 T cell receptor beta chains from the same sample are listed, as sequenced in a study of early T cells in non-severe SARS-CoV-2 infection. TCRdb re-called the 5' RACE reads with MiXCR, one entry per CDR3 protein. This sample carries some 98,000 distinct CDR3 sequences, approximately 17% of them seen once, and the ten largest clones take around 1.3%. Sequencing was performed on whole blood. These TCRs come from an adult who was a healthcare worker with PCR-confirmed SARS-CoV-2 infection or an uninfected control (not recorded which).

The genes are TRBV6-1 and TRBJ2-5; 7 nucleotides line up with TRBD1. With 6 bases clipped from V and 0 bases from J, the junction kept 7 bases outside the gene matches. The CDR3 contains 15 residues. The germline V gene has CDR1 MNHNS and CDR2 SASEGT. The CDR3: CASRRQGMYQETQYF. CDR3 DNA: TGTGCCAGCAGAAGACAGGGAATGTACCAAGAGACCCAGTACTTC.

The V gene is TRBV7-2, the J gene TRBJ2-1, with TRBD2 matching 11 bases. V was pared by 1 base and J by 9 bases, with 8 bases of the junction left unmatched. Germline V gene lookup returns CDR1 SGHTA and CDR2 FQGNSA. The CDR3 has 16 amino acids. CDR3 residues: CASSLGVTSGRSEQFF. The CDR3 coding sequence is TGTGCCAGCAGCTTAGGGGTCACTAGCGGGAGAAGTGAGCAGTTCTTC.

This clonotype was seen ten or more times. This chain connects TRBV14 to TRBJ1-5; D unresolved. Germline V CDR1 and CDR2: SGHDN, FVKESK. Trimming removed 2 bases from V and 3 bases from J, with 17 bases in between. The CDR3 is 17 residues long. The CDR3 loop reads CASSQWRLGLLNQPQHF. The CDR3 DNA sequence: TGTGCCAGCAGCCAATGGAGGTTGGGCCTCCTCAATCAGCCCCAGCATTTT.

This chain uses TRBV7-8 with TRBJ2-7, with 8 positions matching TRBD2. Per germline, CDR1 SGHVS and CDR2 FQNEAQ. The CDR3 spans 15 residues. The ends lost 4 bases at V and 4 bases at J; junction bases unmatched: 9. The CDR3 sequence is CASSSKREWVYEQYF. The CDR3 coding sequence is TGTGCCAGCAGCTCGAAGCGGGAGTGGGTATACGAGCAGTACTTC.